The table lists the clone carrying this TCR beta chain with many counts. This entry belongs to a study of regulatory T cells in long-lasting Graves disease. Sample time point: newly diagnosed GD, antithyroid drugs for less than 3 months. TCR sequences were obtained from RNA taken from PBMCs. V was trimmed by 3 bases and J by 9 bases, leaving 18 bases between them. The CDR3 sequence is 14 residues long. The germline CDR1 and CDR2 sequences are DFQATT and SNEGSKA (reference sequence). Libraries of TCR beta came from iRepertoire HTBI primers plus Arm-PCR of CDR3 regions. TCRdb processed the multiplex PCR reads anew with MiXCR; each CDR3 protein has one entry. The data contain about 430,000 distinct CDR3 sequences, around 16% of them singletons. This sample also belongs to another study, concerning T cells in Graves' hyperthyroidism and ophthalmopathy.

This clonotype originated in a woman aged 40-49 years with Graves disease. The chain uses TRBV20-1 and TRBJ2-1; D remains unclear. The sample consisted of peripheral blood mononuclear cells (PBMCs), taken at new diagnosis, from a patient treated with antithyroid drugs. The CDR3 loop is CSASLTPSRGEQFF. The CDR3 nucleotides are TGCAGTGCTAGTCTAACGCCCAGTCGCGGTGAGCAGTTCTTC.